The present entry profiles one T cell receptor (beta chain) with its context. The PCR employed 60 Vbeta primers together with 13 Jbeta primers. TCRdb's copy holds only in-frame clones and misses some; the assay was immunoSEQ multiplex PCR. The sample records 150,000 or so clones, more than 70% being singletons. The data belong to a study of cytomegalovirus exposure and HLA in healthy donors. V lost 6 bases to trimming and J lost 0 bases, with 18 bases between them. Germline assignment: CDR1 SQVTM and CDR2 ANQGSEA. The CDR3 contains 16 residues. The V gene is TRBV29-1, the J gene TRBJ2-1; D may be TRBD1 (5 bases). This TCR was sampled from a male donor in good health and CMV-seronegative. The sequenced material came from PBMCs. CDR3 sequence (DNA): TGCAGCGTACCAAGGACACTCGACAGCTCCTACAATGAGCAGTTCTTC. Protein: CSVPRTLDSSYNEQFF.